The rows below give T cell receptor beta chains drawn from one sample of a study of cytomegalovirus exposure and HLA in healthy donors. The repertoire was sequenced with immunoSEQ multiplex PCR; TCRdb's copy has only in-frame clones and lacks some. Counted here are about 360,000 clones, 86% occurring once; the ten biggest clones make up 0.83%. Material: PBMCs. Receptors were obtained from a woman under 30 in good health and CMV-seronegative. Each CDR3 is given with its conserved first and last residue.

v_gene: TRBV5-4; j_gene: TRBJ2-7; CDR3aa: CASSSPGTGRDEQYF
v_gene: TRBV5-4; j_gene: TRBJ2-7; CDR3aa: CASSLEWANEQYF
v_gene: TRBV28; j_gene: TRBJ1-5; CDR3aa: CASSSPGDALLQPQHF
v_gene: TRBV6-1; j_gene: TRBJ2-7; CDR3aa: CASSEDFRTDYSTYEQYF
v_gene: TRBV5-6; j_gene: TRBJ2-5; CDR3aa: CASSSEEVQGYGETQYF
v_gene: TRBV19; j_gene: TRBJ1-1; CDR3aa: CASSTTGGRNTEAFF
v_gene: TRBV19; j_gene: TRBJ1-5; CDR3aa: CASSIARGTQPQHF
v_gene: TRBV7-2; j_gene: TRBJ1-1; CDR3aa: CASSPAGFTEAFF
v_gene: TRBV6-5; j_gene: TRBJ2-7; CDR3aa: CASREDRGGEQYF
v_gene: TRBV6-5; j_gene: TRBJ1-1; CDR3aa: CASSAGDRAFF
v_gene: TRBV27; j_gene: TRBJ2-1; CDR3aa: CASRRGSSYNEQFF
v_gene: TRBV5-1; j_gene: TRBJ1-1; CDR3aa: CASSFETGGSDAFF
v_gene: TRBV7-9; j_gene: TRBJ2-1; CDR3aa: CASSLAGLAFNEQFF
v_gene: TRBV2; j_gene: TRBJ2-2; CDR3aa: CASSALGEVVPRELFF
v_gene: TRBV6-6; j_gene: TRBJ1-4; CDR3aa: CASSVRGQGEKLFF
v_gene: TRBV28; j_gene: TRBJ2-7; CDR3aa: CASSLGTGTGTHEQYF
v_gene: TRBV2; j_gene: TRBJ2-1; CDR3aa: CASCGSYYNEQFF
v_gene: TRBV6-4; j_gene: TRBJ2-1; CDR3aa: CASSERGSNNEQFF
v_gene: TRBV28; j_gene: TRBJ2-3; CDR3aa: CASSLGGTQYF
v_gene: TRBV9; j_gene: TRBJ2-3; CDR3aa: CASSVAMGGYTDTQYF
v_gene: TRBV27; j_gene: TRBJ2-7; CDR3aa: CASRPTGTYEQYF
v_gene: TRBV29-1; j_gene: TRBJ1-1; CDR3aa: CSVVWGADTEAFF
v_gene: TRBV4-1; j_gene: TRBJ2-2; CDR3aa: CASSHRTSRTGELFF
v_gene: TRBV27; j_gene: TRBJ1-2; CDR3aa: CASSLSGHGQDGYTF
v_gene: TRBV7-3; j_gene: TRBJ2-2; CDR3aa: CASSSTGTGGTGELFF
v_gene: TRBV15; j_gene: TRBJ1-5; CDR3aa: CATSLGQENQPQHF
v_gene: TRBV7-9; j_gene: TRBJ1-6; CDR3aa: CASMGGVGSYNSPLHF
v_gene: TRBV7-9; j_gene: TRBJ1-5; CDR3aa: CASSRVGFSDRLNQPQHF
v_gene: TRBV19; j_gene: TRBJ2-2; CDR3aa: CASSSGTGFGVAGELFF
v_gene: TRBV23-1; j_gene: TRBJ1-1; CDR3aa: CASSQSGPEWVSMNTEAFF
v_gene: TRBV5-1; j_gene: TRBJ1-4; CDR3aa: CASSTGTGEVKLFF
v_gene: TRBV30; j_gene: TRBJ1-6; CDR3aa: CAWSSGGLTYNSPLHF
v_gene: TRBV2; j_gene: TRBJ1-5; CDR3aa: CASIQDIYSNQPQHF
v_gene: TRBV4-1; j_gene: TRBJ1-2; CDR3aa: CASSQGQGILYGYTF
v_gene: TRBV7-2; j_gene: TRBJ2-3; CDR3aa: CASSLGGSTLDTQYF
v_gene: TRBV15; j_gene: TRBJ1-2; CDR3aa: CATSGTGEEYDYTF
v_gene: TRBV6-1; j_gene: TRBJ2-5; CDR3aa: CASRDWEAQYF
v_gene: TRBV27; j_gene: TRBJ2-1; CDR3aa: CASSGLAGGSNEQFF
v_gene: TRBV19; j_gene: TRBJ2-6; CDR3aa: CASSILWGSGVVGANVLTF
v_gene: TRBV2; j_gene: TRBJ2-4; CDR3aa: CATTPKEAKNIQYF